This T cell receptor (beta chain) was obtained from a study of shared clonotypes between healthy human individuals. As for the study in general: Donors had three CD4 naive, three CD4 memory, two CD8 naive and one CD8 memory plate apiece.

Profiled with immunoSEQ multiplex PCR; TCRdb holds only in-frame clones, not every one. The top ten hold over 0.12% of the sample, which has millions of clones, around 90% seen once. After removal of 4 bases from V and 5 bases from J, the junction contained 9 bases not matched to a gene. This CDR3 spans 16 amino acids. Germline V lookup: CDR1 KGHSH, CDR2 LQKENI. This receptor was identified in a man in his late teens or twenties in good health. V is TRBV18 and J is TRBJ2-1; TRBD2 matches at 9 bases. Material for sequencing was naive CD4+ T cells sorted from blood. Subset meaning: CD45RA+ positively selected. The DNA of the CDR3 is TGTGCCAGCTCACTACGACTAGCGGATCGCAACAATGAGCAGTTCTTC. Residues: CASSLRLADRNNEQFF.